The present T cell receptor beta chain was sequenced within a study of T cell responses to AZD1222 COVID-19 vaccine. Looking at the study overall: Second-dose groups at about 4 or about 12 weeks were pooled.

The study's findings and limits: Repertoire sampling happened only post peak T cell response.

Sequenced by immunoSEQ multiplex PCR; TCRdb stores in-frame clones only, minus some. Here the sample spans more than 95,000 clones, about 89% being singletons. V was pared by 4 bases and J by 9 bases, with 20 bases between. CDR1 SGDLS and CDR2 YYNGEE come from the germline V gene. The CDR3 length is 16 residues. Worth noting for this clone: What it recognizes is unknown.

The specimen was peripheral blood, collected on day 0 of AZD1222 vaccination. This receptor was identified in an adult in good health. This chain joins TRBV9 and TRBJ1-6, with a weak D call TRBD1 (6 bases). The DNA for the CDR3 is TGTGCCAGCAGCCCCGGACAGACAATGGGTGCTTCACCCCTCCACTTT. Translating it yields CASSPGQTMGASPLHF.